The table lists the clone carrying this T cell receptor beta chain with many counts. Its cognate antigen is unknown. CDR1 KGHDR and CDR2 SFDVKD come from the germline V gene. V was clipped by 9 bases and J by 4 bases; unmatched bases: 8. The CDR3 totals 15 residues. These data belong to a study of T cells in Graves' hyperthyroidism and ophthalmopathy. Study findings and constraints: Expanded thyroid clonotypes (above 0.001) were mostly also found in blood.

There were TCR beta CDR3 regions amplified from RNA transcripts. The HTBI set primed first-round TCR CDR3 RT-PCR. One entry per CDR3 protein results from TCRdb running MiXCR on the multiplex PCR reads. The profile shows 370,000 or so distinct CDR3 sequences, roughly 25% of them singletons. Sequencing was done on a sample of blood. This TCR was sampled from a man aged 45 to 65 with Graves' hyperthyroidism. The chain joins TRBV24-1 to TRBJ2-3; 11 nucleotides align to TRBD2. The CDR3 nucleotides are TGTGCCACCGGGGAGACTAGCGGGACTGCAGATACGCAGTATTTT. It translates to CATGETSGTADTQYF.